This entry is about one T cell receptor beta chain. Assembly of TCR beta libraries relied on iRepertoire HTBI primers together with Arm-PCR of CDR3 regions. One entry per CDR3 protein, called by TCRdb with MiXCR from the multiplex PCR reads. Among under 700,000 distinct CDR3 sequences, roughly a sixth were seen once, and the ten largest hold approximately 25%. The data belong to a study of regulatory T cells in long-lasting Graves disease. The junction had 9 bases not matched to a gene; V was cut back by 3 bases and J by 7 bases. This CDR3 has 17 residues. CDR1 SGHVS and CDR2 FQNEAQ come from the germline V gene. The time point is: newly diagnosed GD, antithyroid drugs for less than 3 months. The TCR library used RNA extracted from PBMCs. In addition, the sample was reused for a study of T cells in Graves' hyperthyroidism and ophthalmopathy. As that report states: First-round RT-PCR with HTBI primers amplified the TCR CDR3 region. Ophthalmopathy, which appeared later, was predicted by the model a median roughly 6.5 months before onset.

The TCR originated in a woman aged 35-65 years with Graves disease. V usage is TRBV7-8 and J usage is TRBJ2-3, with TRBD2 matching 14 bases. The sequences come from peripheral blood mononuclear cells (PBMCs), collected at new diagnosis, from a patient treated with antithyroid drugs. The CDR3 reads CASSFAGLAGGPNTQYF. CDR3 coding DNA: TGTGCCAGCAGCTTTGCTGGACTAGCGGGGGGCCCAAATACGCAGTATTTT.